The source of this T cell receptor beta chain is a study of T-cell reconstitution after alpha-beta-depleted transplantation in children. For TCRbeta, the library was prepared with unique molecular identifiers. In TCRdb, the PCR reads were re-called with MiXCR into one record per CDR3 protein. The sample lists some 590,000 distinct CDR3 sequences, roughly a tenth occurring once. There are 14 residues in the CDR3. V lost 6 bases and J lost 7; bases outside the gene matches: 7. Looked up from germline, CDR1 is ENHRY and CDR2 is SYGVKD. The rearrangement links TRBV10-3 to TRBJ2-7, with 12 bases fitting TRBD1. This clonotype was obtained from a human donor who donated a stem cell graft to a child with acute myeloid leukemia. Sequenced here: PBMCs from the stem cell graft donor, sampled from the stem cell graft. CDR3 DNA: TGTGCCATCAGCGAGGGGGACAGGGGGCGAGAGCAGTACTTC. Its translation is CAISEGDRGREQYF.